This TCR beta chain stems from a study of spatial heterogeneity in lung cancer. Broader study findings: Tracking of tumor mutation counts was seen in expanded intratumoral alpha and beta TCR counts. Alpha chains reached an estimated coverage of about 7% of tumor T cells, and beta chains roughly 14%.

This clonotype was observed many times. The antigen is unknown. A unique molecular identifier was carried by every single TCR cDNA molecule. Using its own MiXCR run on the 5' RACE reads, TCRdb lists one record per CDR3 protein. The sample shows around 13,000 distinct CDR3 sequences, around 5% of them seen only once. The time point denotes: sample taken at primary tumor resection. Trimming removed 6 bases from V and 2 bases from J, with 15 bases in between. This CDR3 is built from 15 residues. The germline V gene encodes CDR1 SGHTA and CDR2 FQGNSA. The sequence was collected from a male donor with early-stage non-small cell lung cancer. The V and J genes are TRBV7-2 and TRBJ2-3, with D perhaps given as TRBD1 or TRBD2 (5 bases each). Sequencing used lung tumor tissue, obtained at surgery. In DNA, the CDR3 is TGTGCCAGCAGGGGGGTTCAGGCAATCACAGATACGCAGTATTTT. It codes for CASRGVQAITDTQYF.